Below, one T cell receptor (beta chain) is given with its context. There is no known antigen for this receptor. The input lacks base qualities; no much larger clone sits a single base away. Whole blood was collected in K2EDTA tubes by collaborating institutions according to the institutions' own protocols. For TCRbeta analysis, collaborators shipped samples as frozen whole blood, isolated PBMCs, or DNA extracted from either of those sample types. The data were obtained in a study of blood T cell repertoires in COVID-19 (dated by TCRdb to 2019 to 2021). In the study overall: Collaborator samples came from the United States, Italy and Spain and covered acute and convalescent phases of COVID-19. Subjects who had been exposed to COVID-19, were actively infected with it, or had recovered from it provided the deeply sampled blood TCRbeta repertoires that made up the dataset. The samples were drawn from two sources: the first 160 participants of the ongoing ImmuneRACE study, and approximately 1,300 subjects contributed by 6 global collaborators. Where available, HLA class I and class II types were obtained from metadata supplied by the sample provider rather than from assay-based typing. The material from the prospective study consisted of cDNA or gDNA derived from T cells, B-cell-depleted T cells, or PBMCs. The repertoires were made available in a free public database intended to serve as a resource for research on the immune response to SARS-CoV-2. Nearly every sample came with metadata listing a de-identified subject ID, COVID-19 status, age in years and sex. On the study overall, not on this receptor specifically: The quantity of clinical and demographic metadata differed by source and by participant and was supplied without curation.

The CDR3 has 13 amino acids, counting the end cysteine and phenylalanine. Only the CDR3 DNA is retained, 39 bases long and in frame from the first base. V lost 3 bases and J lost 9 bases; the stretch between them is 12 bases long. TCRbeta CDR3 regions were amplified from genomic DNA using the immunoSEQ Assay, a bias-controlled multiplex PCR. In the authors' own workflow: Within the assay, amplification of reference gene primers was used to estimate how many nucleated cells each sample contained. Sequence reads were collapsed and filtered to measure the absolute abundance of every unique TCRbeta CDR3 rearrangement. For each sample, productive Simpson clonality was calculated as the square root of Simpson's diversity index over productive rearrangements. As stored in TCRdb, this immuneACCESS dataset retains in-frame rearrangements with V and J assigned. A fraction of the clones does not appear; measured against another copy, unresolved V genes explain less than half of the discrepancy, and the remainder lacks a known reason. V and J calls and clone size follow that table, whereas D and trimming were derived from the DNA. Here the sample has some 110,000 clones; 80% to 85% occur a single time. The top ten clonotypes cover approximately 0.76% of the sample.

In this chain, TRBV12-3 or TRBV12-4 is recombined with TRBJ1-5; a tentative D call is TRBD1 (5 bases match). The sample was peripheral blood. This receptor was taken from a woman aged 70-85 years with acute or convalescent COVID-19. The sequence in DNA is TGTGCCAGCAGTTTGGGGGGGGTGGTGCCCCAGCATTTT. It specifies CASSLGGVVPQHF.